These T cell receptor beta chains were read from a single sample in a study of cytomegalovirus exposure and HLA in healthy donors. The method was immunoSEQ multiplex PCR; TCRdb's version includes in-frame clones alone and lacks a portion of them. The sample lists about 64,000 clones, around four fifths seen once, with more than 5% in the top ten. The sample comprised PBMCs. The receptor set was obtained from a male donor in good health and CMV-seropositive. CDR3s include the opening cysteine and the closing phenylalanine or tryptophan. The order of the fields is V gene, J gene, clone size, D gene, CDR3 DNA, CDR3 protein. A D gene is named only where the DNA matches it firmly. Some rows have no size entry. The others give once, few or many, or a class for an expanded clone.

TRBV4-2,TRBJ2-7,-,-,TGTGCCAGCAGCCAAGAGAAGCTAGGCCACGAGCAGTACTTC,CASSQEKLGHEQYF
TRBV11-2,TRBJ2-7,-,TRBD2,TGTGCCAGCAGCTTAGACGTAGCGGGGGCCCCCTACGAGCAGTACTTC,CASSLDVAGAPYEQYF
TRBV7-9,TRBJ1-1,-,TRBD1,TGTGCCAGCAGCTCCAGAAGGGGACAGGGAAGGGGCACTGAAGCTTTCTTT,CASSSRRGQGRGTEAFF
TRBV28,TRBJ1-2,-,-,TGTGCCAGCAGTTTGCAGGGTGGCCCCTATGGCTACACCTTC,CASSLQGGPYGYTF
TRBV27,TRBJ2-1,-,-,TGTGCCAGCAGCCTTCTAGGAGGGATCAATGAGCAGTTCTTC,CASSLLGGINEQFF
TRBV7-9,TRBJ1-3,-,-,TGTGCCAGCCAGGCAGTTGGAAACACCATATATTTT,CASQAVGNTIYF
TRBV7-9,TRBJ1-2,once,-,TGTTCCAGCAGCTTAAGTCTTGGTGACAACACCTTC,CSSSLSLGDNTF
TRBV28,TRBJ1-6,-,TRBD1,TGTGCCAGCAGTATCCGGACAGGTCGTAATAATTCACCCCTCCACTTT,CASSIRTGRNNSPLHF
TRBV19,TRBJ1-3,-,-,TGTGCCAGTAGTAGAAGCGGGGGGTACTCTGGAAACACCATATATTTT,CASSRSGGYSGNTIYF
TRBV19,TRBJ1-1,-,TRBD1,TGTGCCAGTAGTATCAGTGACAGGGGGGGCACTGAAGCTTTCTTT,CASSISDRGGTEAFF
TRBV4-3,TRBJ2-7,-,-,TGCGCCAGCAGCCAAGATCGAGACATCAGGTACGAGCAGTACTTC,CASSQDRDIRYEQYF
TRBV27,TRBJ2-1,once,-,TGTGCCAGCAGTTCTAGCTCTCTCTCCTACAATGAGCAGTTCTTC,CASSSSSLSYNEQFF
TRBV2,TRBJ1-3,-,-,TGTGCCAGCAGTGAAGGGCTCCTTATTTCTGGAAACACCATATATTTT,CASSEGLLISGNTIYF
TRBV7-8,TRBJ2-7,-,TRBD2,TGTGCCAGCAGCTCCAAGACTAGCGGGGTACCCTACGAGCAGTACTTC,CASSSKTSGVPYEQYF
TRBV4-3,TRBJ2-1,-,TRBD2,TGCGCCAGCAGTCCTGATTCTACTAGCGGGGGGGCCAATGAGCAGTTCTTC,CASSPDSTSGGANEQFF
TRBV7-2,TRBJ1-5,-,TRBD1,TGTGCCAGCAGCTCACAGGGGGCGAGCGTCCAGCATTTT,CASSSQGASVQHF
TRBV10-2,TRBJ1-2,-,TRBD1,TGCGCCAGCAGACCGACAGGGAATTATGGCTACACCTTC,CASRPTGNYGYTF
TRBV6-6,TRBJ1-4,-,TRBD1,TGTGCCAGCAGTTACCGACAGGGGGCCGGTGAAAAACTGTTTTTT,CASSYRQGAGEKLFF
TRBV11-2,TRBJ1-2,-,TRBD1,TGTGCCAGCAGCTTAGGTGGGACAGCCTATGGCTACACCTTC,CASSLGGTAYGYTF
TRBV5-1,TRBJ1-6,few,-,TGCGCCAGCTCTGACAGCTCCTATAATTCACCCCTCCACTTT,CASSDSSYNSPLHF
TRBV30,TRBJ2-1,-,TRBD2,TGTGCCTGGAGTGTTGGCGGGGGGTTCTCCAATGAGCAGTTCTTC,CAWSVGGGFSNEQFF
TRBV29-1,TRBJ2-3,-,TRBD2,TGCAGCGTTGCCAGCGGGAGTGCAGATACGCAGTATTTT,CSVASGSADTQYF
TRBV7-8,TRBJ2-7,-,TRBD2,TGTGCCAGCAGCCCCCCCGCGGGGGGGTCTGGCGAGCAGTACTTC,CASSPPAGGSGEQYF
TRBV5-1,TRBJ1-3,-,-,TGCGCCAGCACGAGTTACTCTGGAAACACCATATATTTT,CASTSYSGNTIYF
TRBV27,TRBJ2-7,-,-,TGTGCCAGCAGTTACTCTCCTCTACTCGAGCAGTACTTC,CASSYSPLLEQYF
TRBV5-1,TRBJ2-2,few,TRBD1,TGCGCCAGCAGCTTGCGTCAGCCGGGACAGGGGAACACCGGGGAGCTGTTTTTT,CASSLRQPGQGNTGELFF
TRBV7-8,TRBJ2-3,-,TRBD1,TGTGCCAGCAGCTTATCGGGGACAGGGTATGCAGATACGCAGTATTTT,CASSLSGTGYADTQYF
TRBV30,TRBJ1-5,-,-,TGTGCCTGGACGTCCAGGGGAAGCCAGCCCCAGCATTTT,CAWTSRGSQPQHF
TRBV4-1,TRBJ2-5,-,-,TGCGCCAGCAGCCCCTTACGACGAGGGGGGGTCGAAGAGACCCAGTACTTC,CASSPLRRGGVEETQYF
TRBV28,TRBJ1-2,-,TRBD1,TGTGCCAGCAGTCTGACAGGGCCTAACTATGGCTACACCTTC,CASSLTGPNYGYTF
TRBV4-3,TRBJ1-1,few,-,TGCGCCAGCAGCCAAGATCGGGGGTGGGCAGTTGAAGCTTTCTTT,CASSQDRGWAVEAFF
TRBV10-2,TRBJ2-6,-,TRBD2,TGCGCCAGCAGTGGGGGACTACTAGGAGCTGGGGCCAACGTCCTGACTTTC,CASSGGLLGAGANVLTF
TRBV4-3,TRBJ1-2,-,-,TGCGCCAGCAGCCAAGAAGGACAGAGCGTGTATGGCTACACCTTC,CASSQEGQSVYGYTF
TRBV28,TRBJ1-1,few,-,TGTGCCAGCCTGAGTGGGGGGACGGACACTGAAGCTTTCTTT,CASLSGGTDTEAFF
TRBV4-1,TRBJ1-4,-,-,TGCGCCAGCAGCCCCCCGGGAGGGACAACTAATGAAAAACTGTTTTTT,CASSPPGGTTNEKLFF
TRBV7-9,TRBJ2-1,-,TRBD1,TGTGCCAGCAGCCAGGGGGCACGCAATGAGCAGTTCTTC,CASSQGARNEQFF
TRBV4-2,TRBJ1-2,few,-,TGTGCCAGCAGCCAAGATTTGGAGGGTACCTATGGCTACACCTTC,CASSQDLEGTYGYTF